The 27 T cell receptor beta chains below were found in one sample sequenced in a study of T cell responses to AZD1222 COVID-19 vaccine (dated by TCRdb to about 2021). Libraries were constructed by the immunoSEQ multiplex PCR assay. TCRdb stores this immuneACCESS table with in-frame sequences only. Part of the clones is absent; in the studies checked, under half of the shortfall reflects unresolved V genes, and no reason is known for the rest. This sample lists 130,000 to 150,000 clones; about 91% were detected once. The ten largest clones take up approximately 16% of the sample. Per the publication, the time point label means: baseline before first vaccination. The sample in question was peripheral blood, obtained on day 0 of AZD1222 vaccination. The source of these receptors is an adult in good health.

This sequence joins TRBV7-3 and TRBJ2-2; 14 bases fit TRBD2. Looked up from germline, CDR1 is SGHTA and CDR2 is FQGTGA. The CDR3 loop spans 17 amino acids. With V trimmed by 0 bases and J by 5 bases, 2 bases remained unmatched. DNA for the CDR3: TGTGCCAGCAGCTTAACGGGACTAGCGGGGGCGACCGGGGAGCTGTTTTTT. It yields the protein CASSLTGLAGATGELFF. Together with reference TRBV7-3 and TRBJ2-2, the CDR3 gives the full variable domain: GAGVSQTPSNKVTEKGKYVELRCDPISGHTALYWYRQSLGQGPEFLIYFQGTGAADDSGLPNDRFFAVRPEGSVSTLKIQRTERGDSAVYLCASSLTGLAGATGELFFGEGSRLTVL.

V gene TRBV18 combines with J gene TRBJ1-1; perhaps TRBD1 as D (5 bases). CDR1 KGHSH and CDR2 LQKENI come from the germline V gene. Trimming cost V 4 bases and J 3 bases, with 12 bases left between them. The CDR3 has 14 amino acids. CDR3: CASSQRDGYTEAFF. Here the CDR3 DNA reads TGTGCCAGCTCACAGAGGGACGGTTACACTGAAGCTTTCTTT.

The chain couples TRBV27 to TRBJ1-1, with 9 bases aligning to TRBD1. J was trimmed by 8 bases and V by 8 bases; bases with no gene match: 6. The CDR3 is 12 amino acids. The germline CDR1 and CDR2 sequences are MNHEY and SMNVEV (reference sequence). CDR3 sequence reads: CASAGTGREAFF. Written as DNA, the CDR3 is TGTGCCAGCGCGGGGACAGGGAGAGAAGCTTTCTTT.

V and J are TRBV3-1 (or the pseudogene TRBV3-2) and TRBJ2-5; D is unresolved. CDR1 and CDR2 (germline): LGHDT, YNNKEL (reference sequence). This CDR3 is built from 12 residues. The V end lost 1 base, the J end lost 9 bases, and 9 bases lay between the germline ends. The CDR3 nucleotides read TGTGCCAGCAGCCAAGGACGCCCTCCCCAGTACTTC. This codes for CASSQGRPPQYF.

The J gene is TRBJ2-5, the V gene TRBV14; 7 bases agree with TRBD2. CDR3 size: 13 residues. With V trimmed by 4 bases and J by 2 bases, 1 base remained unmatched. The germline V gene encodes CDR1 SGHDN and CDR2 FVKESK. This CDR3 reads CASSRTRQETQYF. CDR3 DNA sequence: TGTGCCAGCAGCCGGACTAGACAAGAGACCCAGTACTTC.

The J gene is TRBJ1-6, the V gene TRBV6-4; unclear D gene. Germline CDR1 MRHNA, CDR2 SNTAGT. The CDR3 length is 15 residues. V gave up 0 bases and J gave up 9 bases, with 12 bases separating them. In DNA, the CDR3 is TGTGCCAGCAGTGACTCGAACTCCGGGTCTTCACCCCTCCACTTT. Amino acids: CASSDSNSGSSPLHF.

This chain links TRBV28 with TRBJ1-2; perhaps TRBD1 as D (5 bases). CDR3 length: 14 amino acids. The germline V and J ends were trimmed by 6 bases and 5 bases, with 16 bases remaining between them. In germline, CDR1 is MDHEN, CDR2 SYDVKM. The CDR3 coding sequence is TGTGCCAGCAGACCCTTTCAGGGCCCTTATGGCTACACCTTC. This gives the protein CASRPFQGPYGYTF.

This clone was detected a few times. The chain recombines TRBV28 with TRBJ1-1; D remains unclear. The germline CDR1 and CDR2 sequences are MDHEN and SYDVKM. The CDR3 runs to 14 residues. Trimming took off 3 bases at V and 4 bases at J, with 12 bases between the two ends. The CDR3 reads CASSLVQGSTEAFF. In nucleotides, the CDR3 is TGTGCCAGCAGTTTGGTTCAAGGGAGCACTGAAGCTTTCTTT.

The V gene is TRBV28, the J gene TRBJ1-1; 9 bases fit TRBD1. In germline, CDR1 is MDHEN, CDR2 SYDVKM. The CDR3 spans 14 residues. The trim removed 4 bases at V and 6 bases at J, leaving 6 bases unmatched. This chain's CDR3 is CASSSGDRVAEAFF. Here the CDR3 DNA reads TGTGCCAGCAGTTCCGGGGACAGGGTCGCTGAAGCTTTCTTT.

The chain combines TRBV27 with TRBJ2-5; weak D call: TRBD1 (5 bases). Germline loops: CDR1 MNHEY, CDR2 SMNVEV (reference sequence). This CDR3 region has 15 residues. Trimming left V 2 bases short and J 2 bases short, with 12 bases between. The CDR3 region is CASSLLKGYQETQYF. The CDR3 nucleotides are TGTGCCAGCAGTTTACTTAAGGGGTATCAAGAGACCCAGTACTTC.

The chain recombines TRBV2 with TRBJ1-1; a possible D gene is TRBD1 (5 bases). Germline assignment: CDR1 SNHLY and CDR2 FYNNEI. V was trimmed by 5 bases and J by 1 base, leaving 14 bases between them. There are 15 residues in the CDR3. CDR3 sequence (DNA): TGTGCCAGCAGTCCAGGGAAGGTACAGAACACTGAAGCTTTCTTT. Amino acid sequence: CASSPGKVQNTEAFF.

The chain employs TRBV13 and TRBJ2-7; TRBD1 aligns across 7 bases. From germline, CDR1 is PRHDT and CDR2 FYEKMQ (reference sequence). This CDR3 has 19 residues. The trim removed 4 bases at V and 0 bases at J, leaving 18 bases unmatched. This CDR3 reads CASSSLRLLDRDSSYEQYF. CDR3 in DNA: TGTGCCAGCAGCTCCCTTCGTCTCCTTGACAGGGACAGCTCCTACGAGCAGTACTTC.

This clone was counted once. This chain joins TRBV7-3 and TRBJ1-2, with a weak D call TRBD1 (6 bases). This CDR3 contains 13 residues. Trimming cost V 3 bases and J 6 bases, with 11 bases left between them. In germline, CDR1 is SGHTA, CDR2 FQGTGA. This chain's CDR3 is CASSFGTSHGYTF. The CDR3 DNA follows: TGTGCCAGCAGCTTCGGGACATCCCATGGCTACACCTTC.

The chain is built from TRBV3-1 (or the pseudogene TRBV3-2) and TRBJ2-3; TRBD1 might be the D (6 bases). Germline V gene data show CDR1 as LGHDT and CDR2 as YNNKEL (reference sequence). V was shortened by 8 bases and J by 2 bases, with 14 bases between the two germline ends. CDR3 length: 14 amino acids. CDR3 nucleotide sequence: TGTGCCAGCGTAAGGGACACATCCACAGATACGCAGTATTTT. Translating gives CASVRDTSTDTQYF.

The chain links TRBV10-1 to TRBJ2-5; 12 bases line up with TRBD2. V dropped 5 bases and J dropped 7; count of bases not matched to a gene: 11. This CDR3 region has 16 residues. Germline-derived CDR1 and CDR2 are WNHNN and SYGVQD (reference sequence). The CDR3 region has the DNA TGCGCCAGCAGTAGGGTAGGACTAGCGGGGTGGGGGACCCAGTACTTC. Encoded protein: CASSRVGLAGWGTQYF.

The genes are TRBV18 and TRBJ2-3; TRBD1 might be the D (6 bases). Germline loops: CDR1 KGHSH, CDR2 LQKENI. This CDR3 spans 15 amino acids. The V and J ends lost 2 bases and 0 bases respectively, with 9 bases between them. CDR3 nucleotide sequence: TGTGCCAGCTCACCAATGGGGGCCAGCACAGATACGCAGTATTTT. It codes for CASSPMGASTDTQYF.

CDR3 DNA: TGCGCCAGCAGCAACGGACAGGGGCGGGAGACCCAGTACTTC. Translated, it gives CASSNGQGRETQYF. The V gene is TRBV5-1, the J gene TRBJ2-5; TRBD1 aligns across 9 bases. The CDR3 has 14 residues. The J segment lost 5 bases and the V segment lost 4 bases, leaving 6 bases of the junction unmatched. Per the germline V gene, CDR1 is SGHRS and CDR2 is YFSETQ.

The CDR3 coding sequence is TGTGCCAGCAGCTTAGGGGTCAGCACTGAAGCTTTCTTT. Its translation is CASSLGVSTEAFF. The rearrangement joins TRBV7-3 to TRBJ1-1; D remains ambiguous. This CDR3 spans 13 amino acids. The ends were cut back, 2 bases at V and 4 bases at J, with 8 bases in the middle. The germline CDR1 and CDR2 sequences are SGHTA and FQGTGA.

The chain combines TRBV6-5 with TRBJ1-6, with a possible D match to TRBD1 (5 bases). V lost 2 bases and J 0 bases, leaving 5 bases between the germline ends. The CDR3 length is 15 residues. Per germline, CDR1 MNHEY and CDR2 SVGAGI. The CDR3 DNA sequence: TGTGCCAGCAGTTACGACAGCTCCTATAATTCACCCCTCCACTTT. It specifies CASSYDSSYNSPLHF.

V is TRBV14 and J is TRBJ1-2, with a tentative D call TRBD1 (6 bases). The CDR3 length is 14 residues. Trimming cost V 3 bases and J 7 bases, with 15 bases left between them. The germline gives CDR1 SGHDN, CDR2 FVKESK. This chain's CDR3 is CASSQIGGPGGYTF. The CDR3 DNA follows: TGTGCCAGCAGCCAGATAGGGGGGCCCGGTGGCTACACCTTC.

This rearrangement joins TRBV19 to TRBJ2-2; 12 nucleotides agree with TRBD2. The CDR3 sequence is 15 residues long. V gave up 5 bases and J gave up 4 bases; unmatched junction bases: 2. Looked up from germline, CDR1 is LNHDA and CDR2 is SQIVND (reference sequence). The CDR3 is CASSPSGGGTGELFF. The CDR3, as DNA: TGTGCCAGTAGTCCTAGCGGGGGGGGCACCGGGGAGCTGTTTTTT.

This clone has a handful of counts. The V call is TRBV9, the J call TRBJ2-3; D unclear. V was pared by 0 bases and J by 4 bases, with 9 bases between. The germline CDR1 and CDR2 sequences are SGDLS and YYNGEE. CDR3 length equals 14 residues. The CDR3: CASSVAGWSDTQYF. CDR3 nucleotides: TGTGCCAGCAGCGTAGCTGGTTGGTCAGATACGCAGTATTTT.

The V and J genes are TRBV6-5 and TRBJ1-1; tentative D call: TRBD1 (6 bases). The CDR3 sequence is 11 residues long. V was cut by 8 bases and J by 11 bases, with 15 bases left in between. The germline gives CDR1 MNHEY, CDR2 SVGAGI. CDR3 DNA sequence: TGTGCCAGCCGGGACACCTTCCGCGCTTTCTTT. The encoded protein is CASRDTFRAFF.

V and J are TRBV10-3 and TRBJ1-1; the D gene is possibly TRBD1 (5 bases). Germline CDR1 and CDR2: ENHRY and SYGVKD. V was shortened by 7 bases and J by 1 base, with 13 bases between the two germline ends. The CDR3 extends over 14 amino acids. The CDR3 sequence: CAITQGNANTEAFF. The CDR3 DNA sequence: TGTGCCATCACTCAGGGAAACGCGAACACTGAAGCTTTCTTT.

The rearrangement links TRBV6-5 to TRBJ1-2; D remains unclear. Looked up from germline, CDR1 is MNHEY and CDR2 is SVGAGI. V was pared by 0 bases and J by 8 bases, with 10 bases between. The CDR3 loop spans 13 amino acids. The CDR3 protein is CASSYSERRGYTF. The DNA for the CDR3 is TGTGCCAGCAGTTACTCTGAACGTAGGGGCTACACCTTC.

CDR3: CASSPRGVQQFF. CDR3 coding DNA: TGTGCCAGCAGCCCCCGCGGGGTACAGCAGTTCTTC. The chain uses TRBV2 and TRBJ2-1, with D tentatively TRBD2 (6 bases). Germline values: CDR1 SNHLY, CDR2 FYNNEI. V was clipped by 6 bases and J by 11 bases, with 14 bases between them. The CDR3 runs 12 residues.

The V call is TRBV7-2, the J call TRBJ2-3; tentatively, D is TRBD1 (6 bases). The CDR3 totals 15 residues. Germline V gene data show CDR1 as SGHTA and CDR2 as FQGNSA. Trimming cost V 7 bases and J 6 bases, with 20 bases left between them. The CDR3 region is CASNSGQPGQDTQYF. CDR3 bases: TGTGCCAGCAACTCCGGACAGCCGGGCCAGGATACGCAGTATTTT.